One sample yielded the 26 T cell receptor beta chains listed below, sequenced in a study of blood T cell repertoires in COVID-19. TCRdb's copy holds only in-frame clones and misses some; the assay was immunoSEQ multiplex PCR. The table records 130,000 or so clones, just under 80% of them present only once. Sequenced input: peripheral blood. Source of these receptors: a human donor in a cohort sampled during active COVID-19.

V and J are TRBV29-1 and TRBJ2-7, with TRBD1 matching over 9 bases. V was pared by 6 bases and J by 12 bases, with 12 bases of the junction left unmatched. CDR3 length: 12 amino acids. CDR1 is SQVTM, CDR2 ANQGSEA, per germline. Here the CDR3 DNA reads TGCAGCGTCCAAAAAGGGGACAGGGAACGGTACTTC. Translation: CSVQKGDRERYF.

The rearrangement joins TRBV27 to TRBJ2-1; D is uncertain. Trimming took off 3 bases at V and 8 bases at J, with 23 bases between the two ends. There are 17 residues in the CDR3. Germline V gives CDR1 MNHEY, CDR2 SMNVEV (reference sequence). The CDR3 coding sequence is TGTGCCAGCAGTTTCCAGTATCGAAGGAAAGACAAGGATGAGCAGTTCTTC. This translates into CASSFQYRRKDKDEQFF.

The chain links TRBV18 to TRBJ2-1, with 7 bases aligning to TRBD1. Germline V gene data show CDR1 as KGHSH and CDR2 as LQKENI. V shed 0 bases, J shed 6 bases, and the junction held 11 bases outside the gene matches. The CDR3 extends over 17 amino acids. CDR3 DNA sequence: TGTGCCAGCTCACCACCGAAGGCAGGGGGAGTTGTCAATGAGCAGTTCTTC. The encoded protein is CASSPPKAGGVVNEQFF.

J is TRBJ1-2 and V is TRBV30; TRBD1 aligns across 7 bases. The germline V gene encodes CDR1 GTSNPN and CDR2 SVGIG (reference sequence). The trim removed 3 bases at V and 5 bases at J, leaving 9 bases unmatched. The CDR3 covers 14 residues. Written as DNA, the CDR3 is TGTGCCTGGAGCACCCGACAGGGATCTTATGGCTACACCTTC. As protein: CAWSTRQGSYGYTF. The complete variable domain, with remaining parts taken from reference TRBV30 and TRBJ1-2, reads SQTIHQWPATLVQPVGSPLSLECTVEGTSNPNLYWYRQAAGRGLQLLFYSVGIGQISSEVPQNLSASRPQDRQFILSSKKLLLSDSGFYLCAWSTRQGSYGYTFGSGTRLTVV.

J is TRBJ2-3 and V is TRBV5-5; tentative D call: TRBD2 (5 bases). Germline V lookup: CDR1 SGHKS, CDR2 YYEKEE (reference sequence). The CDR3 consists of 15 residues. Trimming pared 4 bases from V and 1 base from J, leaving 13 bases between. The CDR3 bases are TGTGCCAGCAGCCATCTCTCGCGGGGCACAGATACGCAGTATTTT. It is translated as CASSHLSRGTDTQYF.

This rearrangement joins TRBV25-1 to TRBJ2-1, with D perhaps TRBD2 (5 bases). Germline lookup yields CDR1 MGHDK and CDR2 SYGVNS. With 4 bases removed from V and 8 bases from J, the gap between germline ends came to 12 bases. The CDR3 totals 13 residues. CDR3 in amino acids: CASSASSVDEQFF. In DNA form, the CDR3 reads TGTGCCAGCAGTGCCAGTAGCGTGGATGAGCAGTTCTTC.

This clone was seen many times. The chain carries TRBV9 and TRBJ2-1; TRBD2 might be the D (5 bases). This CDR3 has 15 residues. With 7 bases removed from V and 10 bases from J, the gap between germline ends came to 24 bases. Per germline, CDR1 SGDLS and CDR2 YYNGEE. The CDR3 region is CASSRAGTSGEEQFF. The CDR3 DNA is TGTGCCAGCTCGCGGGCAGGCACTTCCGGGGAAGAGCAGTTCTTC. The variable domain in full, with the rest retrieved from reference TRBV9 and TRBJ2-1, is DSGVTQTPKHLITATGQRVTLRCSPRSGDLSVYWYQQSLDQGLQFLIQYYNGEERAKGNILERFSAQQFPDLHSELNLSSLELGDSALYFCASSRAGTSGEEQFFGPGTRLTVL.

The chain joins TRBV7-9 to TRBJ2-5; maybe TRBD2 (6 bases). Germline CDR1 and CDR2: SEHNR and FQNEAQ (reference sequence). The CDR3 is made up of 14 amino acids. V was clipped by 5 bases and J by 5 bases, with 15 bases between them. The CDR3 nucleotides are TGTGCCAGCAGCGGAGGGACGGTCTTGGAGACCCAGTACTTC. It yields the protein CASSGGTVLETQYF.

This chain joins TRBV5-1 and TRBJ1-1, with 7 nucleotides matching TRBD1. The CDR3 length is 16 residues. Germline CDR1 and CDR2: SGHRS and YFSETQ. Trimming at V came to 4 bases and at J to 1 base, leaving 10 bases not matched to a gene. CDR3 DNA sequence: TGCGCCAGCAGCACGGGGGCAGGGGGTGGGAACACTGAAGCTTTCTTT. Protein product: CASSTGAGGGNTEAFF.

CDR3 DNA sequence: TGTGCCAGCAGTGAGTATAGCACAGATACGCAGTATTTT. Its translation: CASSEYSTDTQYF. The chain carries TRBV2 and TRBJ2-3, with unresolved D. The V end was cut by 3 bases, the J end by 0 bases, with 4 bases between. This CDR3 region has 13 residues. Germline V CDR1 and CDR2: SNHLY, FYNNEI.

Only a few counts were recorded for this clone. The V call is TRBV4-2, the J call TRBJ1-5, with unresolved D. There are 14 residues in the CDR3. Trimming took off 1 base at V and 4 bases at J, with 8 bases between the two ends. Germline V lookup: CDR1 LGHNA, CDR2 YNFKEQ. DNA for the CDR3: TGTGCCAGCAGCCAAGTGGGAGCAAATCAGCCCCAGCATTTT. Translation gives CASSQVGANQPQHF.

This chain's CDR3 is CASSQDNLYRDRDIYGYTF. The CDR3 bases are TGTGCCAGCAGCCAGGATAACTTATACCGGGACAGGGATATCTATGGCTACACCTTC. The rearrangement uses TRBV4-2 and TRBJ1-2; 9 nucleotides agree with TRBD1. J gave up 4 bases and V 3 bases, and 18 bases lay outside the gene matches. The CDR3 is made up of 19 amino acids. From germline, CDR1 is LGHNA and CDR2 YNFKEQ.

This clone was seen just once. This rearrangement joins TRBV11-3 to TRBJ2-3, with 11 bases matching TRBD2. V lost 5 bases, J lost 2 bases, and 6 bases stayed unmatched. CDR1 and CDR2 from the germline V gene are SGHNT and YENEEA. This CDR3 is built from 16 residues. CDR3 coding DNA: TGTGCCAGCAGCCAAACTAGCGGGGGAGACACAGATACGCAGTATTTT. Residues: CASSQTSGGDTDTQYF.

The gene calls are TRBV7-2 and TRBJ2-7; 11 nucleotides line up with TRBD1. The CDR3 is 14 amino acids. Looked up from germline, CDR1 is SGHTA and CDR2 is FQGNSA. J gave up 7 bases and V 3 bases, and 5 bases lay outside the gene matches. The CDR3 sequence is CASSFRTGGREQYF. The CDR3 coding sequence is TGTGCCAGCAGCTTCCGGACAGGGGGCCGAGAGCAGTACTTC.

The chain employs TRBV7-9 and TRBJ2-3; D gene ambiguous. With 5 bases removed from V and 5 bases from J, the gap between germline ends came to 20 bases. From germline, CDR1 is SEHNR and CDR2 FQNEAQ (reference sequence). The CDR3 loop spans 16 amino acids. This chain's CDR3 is CASSPPDLPDRDTQYF. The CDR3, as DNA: TGTGCCAGCAGCCCCCCTGATTTGCCCGATAGAGATACGCAGTATTTT. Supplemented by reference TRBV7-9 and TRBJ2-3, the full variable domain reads DTGVSQNPRHKITKRGQNVTFRCDPISEHNRLYWYRQTLGQGPEFLTYFQNEAQLEKSRLLSDRFSAERPKGSFSTLEIQRTEQGDSAMYLCASSPPDLPDRDTQYFGPGTRLTVL.

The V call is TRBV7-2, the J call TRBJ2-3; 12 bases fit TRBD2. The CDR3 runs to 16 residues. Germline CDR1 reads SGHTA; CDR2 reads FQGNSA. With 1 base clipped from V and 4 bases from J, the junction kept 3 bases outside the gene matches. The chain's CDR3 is CASSLETSGSADTQYF. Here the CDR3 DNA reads TGTGCCAGCAGCTTAGAGACTAGCGGGAGTGCAGATACGCAGTATTTT. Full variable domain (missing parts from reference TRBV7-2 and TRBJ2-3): GAGVSQSPSNKVTEKGKDVELRCDPISGHTALYWYRQSLGQGLEFLIYFQGNSAPDKSGLPSDRFSAERTGGSVSTLTIQRTQQEDSAVYLCASSLETSGSADTQYFGPGTRLTVL.

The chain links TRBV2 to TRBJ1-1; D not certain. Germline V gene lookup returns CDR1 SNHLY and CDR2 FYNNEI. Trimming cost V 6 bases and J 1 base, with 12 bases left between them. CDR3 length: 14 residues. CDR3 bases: TGTGCCAGCAGGGGCCTGACGGCGAACACTGAAGCTTTCTTT. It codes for CASRGLTANTEAFF. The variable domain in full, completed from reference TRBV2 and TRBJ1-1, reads EPEVTQTPSHQVTQMGQEVILRCVPISNHLYFYWYRQILGQKVEFLVSFYNNEISEKSEIFDDQFSVERPDGSNFTLKIRSTKLEDSAMYFCASRGLTANTEAFFGQGTRLTVV.

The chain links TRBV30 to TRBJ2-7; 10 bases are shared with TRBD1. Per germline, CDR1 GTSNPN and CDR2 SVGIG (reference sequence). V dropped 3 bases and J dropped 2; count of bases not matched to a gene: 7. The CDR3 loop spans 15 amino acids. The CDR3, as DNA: TGTGCCTGGAGCACCCTGGGACAGGGGCCCTACGAGCAGTACTTC. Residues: CAWSTLGQGPYEQYF.

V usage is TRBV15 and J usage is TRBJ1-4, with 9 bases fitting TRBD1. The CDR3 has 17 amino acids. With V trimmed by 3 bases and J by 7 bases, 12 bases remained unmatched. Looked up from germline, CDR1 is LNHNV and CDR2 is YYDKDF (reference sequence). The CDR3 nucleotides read TGTGCCACCAGCAGTAGAGCGGGACAGGGTTCAAGTGAAAAACTGTTTTTT. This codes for CATSSRAGQGSSEKLFF.

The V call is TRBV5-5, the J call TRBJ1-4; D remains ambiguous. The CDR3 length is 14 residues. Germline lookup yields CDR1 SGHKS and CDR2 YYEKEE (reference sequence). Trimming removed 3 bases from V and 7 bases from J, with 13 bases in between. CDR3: CASSYILRSEKLFF. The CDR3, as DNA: TGTGCCAGCAGCTACATATTAAGGAGTGAAAAACTGTTTTTT.

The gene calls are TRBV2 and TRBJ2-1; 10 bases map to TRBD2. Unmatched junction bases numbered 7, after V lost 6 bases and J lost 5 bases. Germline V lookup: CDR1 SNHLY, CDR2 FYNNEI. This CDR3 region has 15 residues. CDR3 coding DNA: TGTGCCAGCAGCCTGTTAGCGGGGGGTCACAATGAGCAGTTCTTC. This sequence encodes CASSLLAGGHNEQFF.

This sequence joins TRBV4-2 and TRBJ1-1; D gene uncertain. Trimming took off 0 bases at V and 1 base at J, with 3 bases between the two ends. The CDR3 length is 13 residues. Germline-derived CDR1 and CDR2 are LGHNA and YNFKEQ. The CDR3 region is CASSQEQNTEAFF. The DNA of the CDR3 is TGTGCCAGCAGCCAAGAACAGAACACTGAAGCTTTCTTT.

The CDR3 loop reads CASSESGANSNQPQHF. Here the CDR3 DNA reads TGTGCCAGCAGTGAATCTGGGGCTAATAGCAATCAGCCCCAGCATTTT. The gene calls are TRBV6-1 and TRBJ1-5; maybe TRBD1 (5 bases). The CDR3 totals 16 residues. Germline CDR1 MNHNS, CDR2 SASEGT. V was cut by 2 bases and J by 0 bases, with 11 bases left in between.

The CDR3 DNA reads TGTGCCAGCACCCAAGCCGTGGCCACGATCACAGATACGCAGTATTTT. Protein product: CASTQAVATITDTQYF. This rearrangement joins TRBV7-9 to TRBJ2-3; D unclear. The CDR3 is 16 residues long. Per germline, CDR1 SEHNR and CDR2 FQNEAQ (reference sequence). The V end lost 7 bases, the J end lost 2 bases, and 19 bases lay between the germline ends.

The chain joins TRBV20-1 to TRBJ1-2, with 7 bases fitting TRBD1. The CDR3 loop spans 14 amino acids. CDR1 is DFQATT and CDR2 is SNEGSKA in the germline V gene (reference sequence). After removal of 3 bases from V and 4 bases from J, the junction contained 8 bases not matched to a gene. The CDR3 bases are TGCAGTGCTAGTGGTGACAGGGCATCCTATGGCTACACCTTC. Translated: CSASGDRASYGYTF.

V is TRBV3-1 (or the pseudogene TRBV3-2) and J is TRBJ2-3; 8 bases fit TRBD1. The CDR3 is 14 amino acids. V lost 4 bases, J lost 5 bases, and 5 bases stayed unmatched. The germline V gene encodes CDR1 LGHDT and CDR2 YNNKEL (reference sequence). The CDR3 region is CASSPSGGGDTQYF. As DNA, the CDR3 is TGTGCCAGCAGCCCCTCAGGGGGCGGAGATACGCAGTATTTT.